Listed below are T cell receptor beta chains from one sample, sequenced in a study of cytomegalovirus exposure and HLA in healthy donors. Sequencing was performed with immunoSEQ multiplex PCR; in TCRdb, only in-frame clones are kept and a portion is missing. In all, the sample yields 55,000 to 85,000 clones. The sample comprised PBMCs. The receptors originated from a female donor in good health and CMV-seropositive. Each CDR3 is given with its conserved first and last residue. Each record gives: J gene, V gene, D gene, CDR3 protein, CDR3 DNA. D genes are given only for firm matches.

TRBJ2-7 | TRBV6-1 | . | CASSERDFGGQYF | TGTGCCAGCAGTGAACGGGACTTTGGGGGACAGTACTTC
TRBJ2-7 | TRBV6-1 | TRBD2 | CASRRLAGVTYEQYF | TGTGCCAGCAGACGACTAGCGGGAGTGACCTACGAGCAGTACTTC
TRBJ2-5 | TRBV28 | TRBD2 | CASKSSAGGYQETQYF | TGTGCCAGCAAGAGTTCAGCGGGAGGGTACCAAGAGACCCAGTACTTC
TRBJ2-1 | TRBV29-1 | . | CSGGLFPFSSYNEQFF | TGCAGCGGCGGGCTCTTCCCCTTTAGCTCCTACAATGAGCAGTTCTTC
TRBJ2-1 | TRBV29-1 | TRBD2 | CSVDLGRADNEQFF | TGCAGCGTTGATTTAGGGAGGGCGGACAATGAGCAGTTCTTC
TRBJ2-2 | TRBV25-1 | . | CASSELGRGITGELFF | TGTGCCAGCAGTGAACTAGGAAGAGGAATTACCGGGGAGCTGTTTTTT
TRBJ1-2 | TRBV18 | . | CASSPPHQGNYGYTF | TGTGCCAGCTCACCACCGCACCAGGGGAACTATGGCTACACCTTC
TRBJ1-5 | TRBV6-1 | . | CASSERGVQPQHF | TGTGCCAGCAGTGAACGGGGGGTTCAGCCCCAGCATTTT
TRBJ2-1 | TRBV6-5 | TRBD2 | CASSYSSSGRNNEQFF | TGTGCCAGCAGTTACTCGTCTAGCGGGAGGAACAATGAGCAGTTCTTC
TRBJ1-5 | TRBV7-8 | TRBD1 | CASSLAGDRADQPQHF | TGTGCCAGCAGCTTAGCGGGGGACAGGGCTGATCAGCCCCAGCATTTT
TRBJ1-1 | TRBV6-5 | . | CASTVTSARRTEAFF | TGTGCCAGCACCGTTACGAGCGCCCGGAGGACTGAAGCTTTCTTT
TRBJ1-1 | TRBV18 | . | CASSPQGDTEAFF | TGTGCCAGCTCACCACAGGGAGACACTGAAGCTTTCTTT
TRBJ1-2 | TRBV29-1 | . | CSVEGGGGNYGYTF | TGCAGCGTTGAGGGGGGGGGCGGTAACTATGGCTACACCTTC
TRBJ2-2 | TRBV4-1 | . | CASSQGGWSPNTGELFF | TGCGCCAGCAGCCAAGGAGGTTGGAGCCCGAACACCGGGGAGCTGTTTTTT
TRBJ2-5 | TRBV20-1 | . | CSAMAQETQYF | TGCAGTGCTATGGCCCAAGAGACCCAGTACTTC
TRBJ1-6 | TRBV18 | TRBD1 | CASSQGTGDRNSPLHF | TGTGCCAGCTCCCAAGGGACAGGGGATCGAAATTCACCCCTCCACTTT
TRBJ1-2 | TRBV28 | . | CASKHSYGYTF | TGTGCCAGCAAACACAGCTATGGCTACACCTTC
TRBJ1-1 | TRBV6-1 | . | CASRNSNRNTEAFF | TGTGCCAGCAGGAACTCCAACAGGAACACTGAAGCTTTCTTT
TRBJ2-3 | TRBV5-1 | . | CASSLVAFTDTQYF | TGCGCCAGCAGCTTGGTAGCGTTCACAGATACGCAGTATTTT
TRBJ2-4 | TRBV29-1 | . | CSVERGGPKNIQYF | TGCAGCGTTGAAAGGGGAGGACCTAAAAACATTCAGTACTTC
TRBJ2-3 | TRBV9 | . | CASSVVIGTDTQYF | TGTGCCAGCAGCGTTGTAATCGGCACAGATACGCAGTATTTT
TRBJ1-5 | TRBV2 | . | CASRAISGGTGTPQHF | TGTGCCAGCAGAGCGATATCGGGGGGGACCGGAACCCCCCAGCATTTT
TRBJ2-7 | TRBV5-1 | . | CASSLTSRAGQYF | TGCGCCAGCAGCTTGACTAGCCGCGCGGGGCAGTACTTC
TRBJ1-2 | TRBV7-9 | . | CASTRTGGDGYTF | TGTGCCAGCACCCGAACGGGGGGCGATGGCTACACCTTC
TRBJ2-3 | TRBV5-1 | . | CASGTDSTTDTQYF | TGCGCCAGCGGTACGGACAGCACCACCGATACGCAGTATTTT
TRBJ1-2 | TRBV5-6 | TRBD1 | CASSFKGGGYGYTF | TGTGCCAGCAGCTTTAAAGGGGGCGGGTATGGCTACACCTTC
TRBJ2-1 | TRBV29-1 | TRBD2 | CSVEHTSGGALAQFF | TGCAGCGTTGAACACACTAGCGGGGGGGCCCTCGCCCAGTTCTTC
TRBJ2-7 | TRBV7-9 | TRBD1 | CASRRGDRGAYEQYF | TGTGCCAGCAGACGTGGGGACAGGGGAGCTTACGAGCAGTACTTC
TRBJ2-1 | TRBV18 | TRBD2 | CASSPQGGYEQFF | TGTGCCAGCTCACCACAGGGAGGGTATGAGCAGTTCTTC
TRBJ1-1 | TRBV9 | . | CASSPYAGAGAFF | TGTGCCAGCAGCCCATATGCGGGGGCCGGGGCTTTCTTT
TRBJ2-7 | TRBV29-1 | TRBD2 | CSGLIGGKGEQYF | TGCAGCGGACTGATCGGGGGGAAGGGGGAGCAGTACTTC
TRBJ2-7 | TRBV11-3 | TRBD2 | CASYTRRGLAEWPTYDSYF | TGTGCCAGCTATACCCGGAGGGGACTAGCAGAATGGCCGACTTACGACTCGTACTTC
TRBJ1-3 | TRBV9 | . | CASSPRGGWGGDTIYF | TGTGCCAGCAGCCCTCGAGGCGGGTGGGGAGGCGACACCATATATTTT
TRBJ2-2 | TRBV6-5 | TRBD1 | CASTGERGELFF | TGTGCCAGTACAGGGGAAAGGGGGGAGCTGTTTTTT
TRBJ2-3 | TRBV19 | . | CASSMTALTDTQYF | TGTGCCAGTAGTATGACAGCCCTCACAGATACGCAGTATTTT
TRBJ2-1 | TRBV19 | . | CASSIPSNEQFF | TGTGCCAGTAGTATCCCCAGCAATGAGCAGTTCTTC
TRBJ2-7 | TRBV5-6 | . | CASTRAGPGYEQYF | TGTGCCAGCACCAGGGCTGGGCCGGGCTACGAGCAGTACTTC
TRBJ1-4 | TRBV28 | . | CASSRPSYNEKLFF | TGTGCCAGCAGTCGCCCGAGCTATAATGAAAAACTGTTTTTT
TRBJ1-1 | TRBV11-2 | . | CASSSPWGGPEAFF | TGTGCCAGCAGCTCTCCCTGGGGAGGGCCTGAAGCTTTCTTT
TRBJ2-4 | TRBV29-1 | . | CSVRGGDSKNIQYF | TGCAGCGTAAGGGGGGGCGATTCCAAAAACATTCAGTACTTC
TRBJ2-7 | TRBV7-8 | . | CASSLDRHTYEQYF | TGTGCCAGCAGCTTAGACAGGCACACCTACGAGCAGTACTTC
TRBJ2-1 | TRBV11-2 | TRBD2 | CASSQSGVYNEQFF | TGTGCCAGCAGCCAGAGCGGGGTCTACAATGAGCAGTTCTTC
TRBJ1-5 | TRBV19 | TRBD1 | CASRQTGGSNQPQHF | TGTGCCAGTAGGCAAACAGGGGGTAGCAATCAGCCCCAGCATTTT
TRBJ2-7 | TRBV7-6 | TRBD1 | CASSLRGQYEQYF | TGTGCCAGCAGCTTGAGGGGGCAGTACGAGCAGTACTTC
TRBJ2-3 | TRBV5-4 | . | CASSLFSGTTDTQYF | TGTGCCAGCAGCTTATTTAGCGGTACCACAGATACGCAGTATTTT
TRBJ2-3 | TRBV6-1 | TRBD1 | CASSDQGVPPDTQYF | TGTGCCAGCAGTGATCAGGGGGTTCCCCCAGATACGCAGTATTTT
TRBJ1-2 | TRBV4-3 | . | CASSQNRENYGYTF | TGCGCCAGCAGCCAAAACAGGGAAAACTATGGCTACACCTTC
TRBJ2-7 | TRBV6-5 | TRBD1 | CASGVLTGHYEQYF | TGTGCCAGCGGCGTATTGACAGGGCACTACGAGCAGTACTTC
TRBJ2-7 | TRBV27 | TRBD2 | CASSFSREYHEQYF | TGTGCCAGCAGTTTTTCGCGGGAGTACCACGAGCAGTACTTC
TRBJ1-5 | TRBV19 | TRBD1 | CASRNRGQPQHF | TGTGCCAGTCGCAACAGGGGTCAGCCCCAGCATTTT
TRBJ2-2 | TRBV4-3 | . | CASSQDRTVAGELFF | TGCGCCAGCAGCCAAGATCGGACTGTAGCCGGGGAGCTGTTTTTT
TRBJ1-1 | TRBV6-1 | TRBD1 | CASKRQGEAFF | TGTGCCAGCAAAAGACAGGGAGAAGCTTTCTTT
TRBJ1-3 | TRBV7-2 | TRBD1 | CASSSDRVGSGNTIYF | TGTGCCAGCAGCTCAGACAGGGTAGGCTCTGGAAACACCATATATTTT